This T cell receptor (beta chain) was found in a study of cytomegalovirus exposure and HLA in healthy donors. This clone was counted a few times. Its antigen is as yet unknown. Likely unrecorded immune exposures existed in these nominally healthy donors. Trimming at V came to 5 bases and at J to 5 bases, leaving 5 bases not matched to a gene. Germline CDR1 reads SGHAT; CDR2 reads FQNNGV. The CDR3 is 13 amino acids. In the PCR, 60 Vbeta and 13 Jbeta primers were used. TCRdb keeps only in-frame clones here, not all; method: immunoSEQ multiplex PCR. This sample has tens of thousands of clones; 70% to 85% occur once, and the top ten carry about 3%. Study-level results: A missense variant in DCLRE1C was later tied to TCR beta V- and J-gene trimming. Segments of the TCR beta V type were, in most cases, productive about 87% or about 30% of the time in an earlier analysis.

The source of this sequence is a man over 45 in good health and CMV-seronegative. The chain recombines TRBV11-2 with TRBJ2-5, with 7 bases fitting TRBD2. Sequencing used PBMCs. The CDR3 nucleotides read TGTGCCAGCAGCCAAGCGGGGTCGGAGACCCAGTACTTC. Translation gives CASSQAGSETQYF.